This T cell receptor beta chain was recovered during a study of T cell responses to AZD1222 COVID-19 vaccine. Per the germline V gene, CDR1 is MDHEN and CDR2 is SYDVKM. The CDR3 loop spans 15 amino acids. J gave up 10 bases and V 7 bases, and 8 bases lay outside the gene matches. TCRdb's table, derived via immunoSEQ multiplex PCR, lists solely in-frame clones and lacks some. Of 77,000 or so clones in the sample, roughly 94% were seen once. Sequenced material: peripheral blood, taken on day 0 of MenACWY control vaccination. The chain is built from TRBV28 and TRBJ2-1; 15 bases are a match to TRBD2. This TCR was recovered from an adult in good health. CDR3 loop: CASIRGLAGGLEQFF. In nucleotides, the CDR3 is TGTGCCAGCATACGGGGACTAGCGGGAGGTCTGGAGCAGTTCTTC.